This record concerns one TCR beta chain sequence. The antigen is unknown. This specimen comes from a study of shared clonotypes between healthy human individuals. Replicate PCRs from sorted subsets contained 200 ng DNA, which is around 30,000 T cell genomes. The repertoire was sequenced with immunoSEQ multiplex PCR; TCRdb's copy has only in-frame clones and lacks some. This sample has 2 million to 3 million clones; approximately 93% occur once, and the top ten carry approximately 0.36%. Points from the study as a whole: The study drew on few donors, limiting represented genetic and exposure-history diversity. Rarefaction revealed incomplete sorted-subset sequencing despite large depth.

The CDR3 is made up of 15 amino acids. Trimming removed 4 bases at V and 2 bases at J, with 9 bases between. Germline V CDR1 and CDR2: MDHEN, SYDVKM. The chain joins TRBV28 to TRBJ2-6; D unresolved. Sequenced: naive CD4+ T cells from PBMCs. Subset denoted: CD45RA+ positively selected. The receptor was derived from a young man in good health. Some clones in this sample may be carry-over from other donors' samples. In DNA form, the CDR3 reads TGTGCCAGCAGTTCGCGACTCACTGGGGCCAACGTCCTGACTTTC. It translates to CASSSRLTGANVLTF.